This is a list of T cell receptor beta chains from one sample in a study of CD4 and CD8 cells across lung adenocarcinoma regions. MiXCR was run by TCRdb on the PCR reads, yielding one entry per CDR3 protein. The sample contains approximately 12,000 distinct CDR3 sequences, 40% to 55% of which appear only once. The material sequenced was CD8+ T cells from the margin of a lung tumor. The receptors stem from a female donor with lung adenocarcinoma. The CD4 and CD8 labels of this study may be unreliable. Both conserved end residues are part of each CDR3. D genes are given only for firm matches. The listing skips clone size in some rows; elsewhere it reads once, few, many or a size class.

J gene	D gene	V gene	clone size	CDR3 DNA	CDR3 protein
TRBJ1-2	TRBD1	TRBV11-2	many	TGTGCCAGCAGCCAGAGGGGGCGCGGGGACTATGGCTACACCTTC	CASSQRGRGDYGYTF
TRBJ2-1	TRBD2	TRBV6-5	NA	TGTGCCAGCAGTTATAGCGGGAGTCTCTACAATGAGCAGTTCTTC	CASSYSGSLYNEQFF
TRBJ2-5	NA	TRBV5-1	few	TGCGCCAGCAGTCTTCGACAGTCTGGCGCGGGGGAGACCCAGTACTTC	CASSLRQSGAGETQYF
TRBJ2-5	TRBD2	TRBV4-1	NA	TGCGCCAGTCAACTAGCGCCCGGACGGACCCAGTACTTC	CASQLAPGRTQYF
TRBJ2-7	NA	TRBV6-1	many	TGTGCCAGCAGTAGAGGGACCGACGACTCCTACGAGCAGTACTTC	CASSRGTDDSYEQYF
TRBJ2-6	NA	TRBV11-2	many	TGTGCCAGCAGCTTAGAAGGCAGGGCTGGGGCCAACGTCCTGACTTTC	CASSLEGRAGANVLTF
TRBJ1-2	NA	TRBV6-1	many	TGTGTTACAGGGTTCTATGGCTACACCTTC	CVTGFYGYTF
TRBJ2-3	NA	TRBV6-1	NA	TGTCCCAGCCGCGTCTGGGGGCACTCAGCCAAAGACACGCAGTATTTT	CPSRVWGHSAKDTQYF
TRBJ2-5	NA	TRBV27	once	TGTGCCAGCAGTTTATCCCAGTGGGAGACCCAGTACTTC	CASSLSQWETQYF
TRBJ2-3	NA	TRBV6-1	NA	TGTGCCAGCGGTCGGGGCCTCCAGGCGGTGAGCACCGAGACGCAGTATTTT	CASGRGLQAVSTETQYF
TRBJ2-5	NA	TRBV6-5	medium-sized	TGTGCCAGCAGTTTCGGGGTTCAAGAGACCCAGTACTTC	CASSFGVQETQYF
TRBJ2-5	NA	TRBV6-1	few	TGTGCCAGCAGTCCACGGAAGCAAGAGACCCAGTACTTC	CASSPRKQETQYF
TRBJ2-1	NA	TRBV7-2	medium-sized	TGTGCCAGCAGCTTCGCGAGGGCCTACAATGAGCAGTTCTTC	CASSFARAYNEQFF
TRBJ2-5	TRBD2	TRBV6-5	NA	TGTGCCAGCAGATTCTCCGGGGCTAGCGGCAATACGCAGTATTTC	CASRFSGASGNTQYF
TRBJ2-3	TRBD2	TRBV6-5	NA	TGTGCCAGCAGATTCTCCGGGACTAGCGCCAATACGCAGTATTTT	CASRFSGTSANTQYF
TRBJ1-4	NA	TRBV6-2/TRBV6-3	few	TGTGCCAGCAGCCGAACTTCTACAGGGACTAATGAAAAACTGTTTTTT	CASSRTSTGTNEKLFF
TRBJ2-7	TRBD1	TRBV7-9	many	TGTGCCAGCAGCCCCGGGACAGGGGTATTGTACGAGCAGTACTTC	CASSPGTGVLYEQYF
TRBJ2-3	TRBD2	TRBV6-1	hyperexpanded	TGTGCCAGCAGTCCTAGCGGGCACCCAACCACAGATACGCAGTATTTT	CASSPSGHPTTDTQYF
TRBJ2-1	NA	TRBV6-1	NA	TGTGCCAGCAGTGAAGTCGGCAGGCAAGAAGGGTACTTC	CASSEVGRQEGYF
TRBJ2-1	NA	TRBV7-6	many	TGTGCCAGCAGCTTAGCGGAGACAGATCAAGAGACCCAGTTCTTC	CASSLAETDQETQFF
TRBJ2-1	TRBD2	TRBV20-1	NA	TGCAGTGCTAGAGGCGGTTTGGCGGGGGGATCCTACAATGAGCAGTTCTTC	CSARGGLAGGSYNEQFF
TRBJ2-1	NA	TRBV6-1	NA	TGTGCCAGCGGATTCTCCGGGATGAGCGGCAATGAGCAGTTCTTC	CASGFSGMSGNEQFF
TRBJ2-2	NA	TRBV6-4	NA	TGTGCCAGCAGTCGACAGACGAACACCGGTGAGCAGTTTTTT	CASSRQTNTGEQFF
TRBJ2-7	TRBD2	TRBV19	NA	TGTGCCAGTAGTAGGGAGACTAGCGGGTACGGCCACGAGCAGTACTTC	CASSRETSGYGHEQYF
TRBJ1-3	TRBD1	TRBV6-1	many	TGTGCCAGCAGCGAACAGGGGGCTCCAGGAAACACCATATATTTT	CASSEQGAPGNTIYF
TRBJ2-3	NA	TRBV27	NA	TGTGCCAGCAGGTTCCACGGGGCAGCTAGCACAGATACGCAGTATTTT	CASRFHGAASTDTQYF
TRBJ2-7	NA	TRBV29-1	NA	TGCAGCGTTGAAGGCTCCTACGAGCAGTACTTC	CSVEGSYEQYF
TRBJ2-1	TRBD1	TRBV4-1	NA	TGCGCCAGCAGCCCTTGGGCTGGGCAGGGGGCCTACAATGAGCAGTTCTTC	CASSPWAGQGAYNEQFF
TRBJ2-5	TRBD2	TRBV7-2	NA	TGTGCCAGCAGCTTAGGCGGGGGGCTCCAAGAGACCCAGTACTTC	CASSLGGGLQETQYF
TRBJ2-3	TRBD1	TRBV10-1	once	TGCGTGTGCCGTTTATCCGGGACAGGGGACAAAGACACGCAGTATTTC	CVCRLSGTGDKDTQYF
TRBJ2-3	TRBD2	TRBV6-1	few	TGTGCCAGCCGCGGGAGCGGGGGCCAAGATACCCAGTATTTC	CASRGSGGQDTQYF
TRBJ2-3	TRBD1	TRBV6-1	large	TGTGCCAGCAGACAGGGGGCAGATACGCAGTATTTT	CASRQGADTQYF
TRBJ2-1	NA	TRBV6-1	NA	TGTGCCAGCTACAGGAACGGATACTACGAGCAGTTCTTC	CASYRNGYYEQFF
TRBJ2-2	NA	TRBV7-9	NA	TGTGCCAGCAGCTTAGGGGGCACAGGTAAGCTGTATTTT	CASSLGGTGKLYF
TRBJ2-4	NA	TRBV6-1	NA	TGTCGCAGCCGGGGGCGGGGAGCCAAAAATACGCAGTACTTC	CRSRGRGAKNTQYF
TRBJ2-1	TRBD1	TRBV27	many	TGTGCCAGCAGACAGGGGGCGCTCAATGAGCAGTTCTTC	CASRQGALNEQFF
TRBJ2-3	TRBD2	TRBV6-1	once	TGTGCCAGCCGCCACAGCGGGGCCACCACAGATACGCAGTATTTT	CASRHSGATTDTQYF
TRBJ1-2	NA	TRBV10-3	few	TGTGCCATCTCCTCGGACAGCGAAGCTAACTATGGCTACACCTTC	CAISSDSEANYGYTF
TRBJ1-1	TRBD1	TRBV6-1	NA	TGTGCCAGCAGGGGGACAGCCTTGAACACTGAAGCTTTCTTT	CASRGTALNTEAFF
TRBJ1-3	NA	TRBV10-2	many	TGCGCCAGCAGTGATGTTTTGCCCTCTGGAAACACCATATATTTT	CASSDVLPSGNTIYF
TRBJ2-3	TRBD2	TRBV10-1	many	TGCGCCAGCAGTGACGGGACTAGGGCAGATACGCAGTATTTT	CASSDGTRADTQYF
TRBJ2-3	NA	TRBV12-3/TRBV12-4	NA	TGCGGGAGCAGTTTCGAAGATACCCAGTATTTT	CGSSFEDTQYF
TRBJ2-5	NA	TRBV11-1	medium-sized	TGTGCCAGCAGCCTACAAAGTACCAGGGAAGAGACCCAGTACTTC	CASSLQSTREETQYF
TRBJ2-3	NA	TRBV3-1	few	TGTGCCAGCAGCCTAAAGGGTGCAGATACGCAGTATTTT	CASSLKGADTQYF